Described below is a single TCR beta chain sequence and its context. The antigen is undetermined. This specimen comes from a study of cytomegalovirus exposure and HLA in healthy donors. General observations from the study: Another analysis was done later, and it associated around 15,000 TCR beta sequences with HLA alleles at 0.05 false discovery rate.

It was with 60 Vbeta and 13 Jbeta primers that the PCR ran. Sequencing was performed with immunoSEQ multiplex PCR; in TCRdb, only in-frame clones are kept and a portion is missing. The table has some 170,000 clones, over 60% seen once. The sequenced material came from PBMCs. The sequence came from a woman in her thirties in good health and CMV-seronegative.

CDR3 residues: CASSYSRQQETQYF. The CDR3 DNA follows: TGTGCCAGCAGTTACTCCAGGCAACAAGAGACCCAGTACTTC. V usage is TRBV6-5 and J usage is TRBJ2-5; D is ambiguous. Trimming cost V 0 bases and J 2 bases, with 7 bases left between them. The CDR3 runs 14 residues. Germline V gene data show CDR1 as MNHEY and CDR2 as SVGAGI.